The clone carrying this T cell receptor (beta chain) came up many times. Antigen: not known. This entry belongs to a study of T cells in Graves' hyperthyroidism and ophthalmopathy. In the study overall: Pretreatment peripheral blood was obtained at initial diagnosis. Findings of the study overall: A median around 6.4 months before onset, the model predicted ophthalmopathy. A model of 13 V-J features distinguished ophthalmopathy from stable hyperthyroidism. Most thyroid clonotypes that were expanded above 0.001 also turned up in blood.

CDR1 and CDR2 from the germline V gene are SGHTA and FQGNSA. V shed 3 bases and J shed 2 bases, with 4 bases lying between them. There are 12 residues in the CDR3. Researchers amplified the TCR beta CDR3 regions from RNA transcripts. Primed by the HTBI set, a first-round RT-PCR was run on the TCR CDR3. In TCRdb, the multiplex PCR reads were re-called with MiXCR into one record per CDR3 protein. The sample holds hundreds of thousands of distinct CDR3 sequences; around 20% are singletons and the top ten take 15% to 20%. This receptor was taken from a woman aged 50 to 60 with Graves' hyperthyroidism that later progressed to Graves' ophthalmopathy. The sample was blood. The chain joins TRBV7-2 to TRBJ1-1; D unclear. CDR3 amino acids: CASSFFNTEAFF. The CDR3 DNA reads as TGTGCCAGCAGCTTCTTTAACACTGAAGCTTTCTTT.